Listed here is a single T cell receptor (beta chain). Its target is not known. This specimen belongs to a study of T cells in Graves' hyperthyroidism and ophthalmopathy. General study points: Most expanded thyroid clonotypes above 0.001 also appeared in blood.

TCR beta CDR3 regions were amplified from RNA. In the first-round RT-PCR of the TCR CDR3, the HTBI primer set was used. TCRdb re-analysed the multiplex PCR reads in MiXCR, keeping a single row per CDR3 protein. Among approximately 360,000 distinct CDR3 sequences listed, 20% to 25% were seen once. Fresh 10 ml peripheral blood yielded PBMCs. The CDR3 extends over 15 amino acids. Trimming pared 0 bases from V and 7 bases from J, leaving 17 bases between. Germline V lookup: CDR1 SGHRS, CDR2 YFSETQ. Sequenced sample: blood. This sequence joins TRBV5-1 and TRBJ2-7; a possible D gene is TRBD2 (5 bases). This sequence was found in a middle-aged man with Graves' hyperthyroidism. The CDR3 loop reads CASSLDGIPSREQYF. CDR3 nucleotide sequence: TGCGCCAGCAGCTTGGACGGGATACCCTCCCGGGAGCAGTACTTC. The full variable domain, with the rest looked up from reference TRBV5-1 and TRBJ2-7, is KAGVTQTPRYLIKTRGQQVTLSCSPISGHRSVSWYQQTPGQGLQFLFEYFSETQRNKGNFPGRFSGRQFSNSRSEMNVSTLELGDSALYLCASSLDGIPSREQYFGPGTRLTVT.